What follows are 22 T cell receptor beta chains derived from one specimen sequenced in a study of T cell changes during pregnancy in multiple sclerosis. Clones were read by immunoSEQ multiplex PCR, and TCRdb kept only the in-frame ones, dropping some. Of under 150,000 clones listed, roughly 97% are singletons. The material was peripheral blood, obtained after pregnancy. The receptors stem from a female donor with multiple sclerosis, enrolled in a pregnancy study.

The V and J genes are TRBV5-1 and TRBJ2-2; 11 nucleotides align to TRBD1. The length of the CDR3 is 16 residues. The V and J ends lost 5 bases and 6 bases, in that order; junction bases with no gene match: 9. Germline CDR1 is SGHRS and CDR2 is YFSETQ. The CDR3 sequence is CASRTGQGAPAGELFF. The CDR3, as DNA: TGCGCCAGCAGGACCGGACAGGGGGCCCCGGCCGGGGAGCTGTTTTTT.

The rearrangement uses TRBV30 and TRBJ1-5; D remains unclear. The germline gives CDR1 GTSNPN, CDR2 SVGIG (reference sequence). The CDR3 is 15 amino acids. V was trimmed by 1 base and J by 3 bases, leaving 13 bases between them. DNA for the CDR3: TGTGCCTGGAGTGCCCTCGCCGGAGTCAATCAGCCCCAGCATTTT. It is translated as CAWSALAGVNQPQHF.

As for this clone: Different DNA sequences within this sample yield the same CDR3. The chain couples TRBV2 to TRBJ2-7; D is uncertain. The ends were cut back, 7 bases at V and 3 bases at J, with 10 bases in the middle. Germline V CDR1 and CDR2: SNHLY, FYNNEI. The CDR3 sequence is 12 residues long. CDR3 in amino acids: CASTATGYEQYF. In DNA, the CDR3 is TGTGCCAGCACAGCGACGGGCTACGAGCAGTACTTC.

This clone came up once. The chain employs TRBV6-1 and TRBJ2-2; no clear D gene. Germline V gives CDR1 MNHNS, CDR2 SASEGT. The CDR3 runs 14 residues. Trimming pared 7 bases from V and 5 bases from J, leaving 14 bases between. For the CDR3, the DNA is TGTGCCAGCATAAACACCCCAATGACCGGGGAGCTGTTTTTT. Translation gives CASINTPMTGELFF.

The CDR3 protein is CASSLVTGPPYEQYF. CDR3 DNA: TGTGCCAGCAGCTTAGTGACAGGACCCCCCTACGAGCAGTACTTC. V gene TRBV7-8 combines with J gene TRBJ2-7; tentatively, D is TRBD1 (6 bases). V shed 1 base and J shed 2 bases, with 12 bases lying between them. Germline V gives CDR1 SGHVS, CDR2 FQNEAQ. CDR3 size: 15 residues.

The chain joins TRBV5-6 to TRBJ1-1, with 7 bases matching TRBD1. Germline CDR1 SGHDT, CDR2 YYEEEE. The CDR3 spans 15 residues. V lost 2 bases to trimming and J lost 1 base; unmatched junction nucleotides: 5. The CDR3 reads CASSFTDRTNTEAFF. In DNA, the CDR3 is TGTGCCAGCAGCTTTACGGACAGGACGAACACTGAAGCTTTCTTT.

This clone was seen a single time. The V gene is TRBV6-1, the J gene TRBJ2-3; 7 bases line up with TRBD1. The J segment lost 4 bases and the V segment lost 3 bases, leaving 7 bases of the junction unmatched. CDR3 length equals 15 residues. The germline V gene has CDR1 MNHNS and CDR2 SASEGT. The CDR3 DNA follows: TGTGCCAGCAGTGACCGGGACAGAGCTCCAGATACGCAGTATTTT. Translating it yields CASSDRDRAPDTQYF.

V and J are TRBV10-3 and TRBJ2-7; TRBD1 agrees at 9 bases. Trimming at V came to 6 bases and at J to 6 bases, leaving 15 bases not matched to a gene. The CDR3 has 16 residues. The germline V gene has CDR1 ENHRY and CDR2 SYGVKD. This CDR3 reads CAISAIPPGQGIEQYF. The DNA for the CDR3 is TGTGCCATCAGCGCCATACCGCCGGGACAGGGAATCGAGCAGTACTTC.

The J gene is TRBJ2-7, the V gene TRBV4-1; 10 bases line up with TRBD2. CDR1 is MGHRA and CDR2 is YSYEKL in the germline V gene. The CDR3 is 16 amino acids. V was pared by 1 base and J by 3 bases, with 6 bases of the junction left unmatched. Written as DNA, the CDR3 is TGCGCCAGCAGCCAAGGGGTAGCGGGAGGCTACTACGAGCAGTACTTC. Its protein is CASSQGVAGGYYEQYF.

V usage is TRBV11-3 and J usage is TRBJ2-1; the match to TRBD2 covers 7 bases. Per the germline V gene, CDR1 is SGHNT and CDR2 is YENEEA. The trim removed 5 bases at V and 5 bases at J, leaving 6 bases unmatched. The CDR3 consists of 14 residues. CDR3 coding DNA: TGTGCCAGCAGCCATGCGGGACTACACAATGAGCAGTTCTTC. Residues: CASSHAGLHNEQFF. Full variable domain (remainder filled in from reference TRBV11-3 and TRBJ2-1): EAGVVQSPRYKIIEKKQPVAFWCNPISGHNTLYWYLQNLGQGPELLIRYENEEAVDDSQLPKDRFSAERLKGVDSTLKIQPAELGDSAVYLCASSHAGLHNEQFFGPGTRLTVL.

J is TRBJ2-1 and V is TRBV27, with D unresolved. V dropped 5 bases and J dropped 3 bases, with 14 bases sitting between them. The CDR3 is 15 residues long. CDR1 and CDR2 from the germline V gene are MNHEY and SMNVEV (reference sequence). The CDR3 loop reads CASSPTLRHYNEQFF. Here the CDR3 DNA reads TGTGCCAGCAGTCCGACCTTAAGACACTACAATGAGCAGTTCTTC.

The V gene is TRBV28, the J gene TRBJ2-1; TRBD1 agrees at 10 bases. From germline, CDR1 is MDHEN and CDR2 SYDVKM. The J segment lost 4 bases and the V segment lost 4 bases, leaving 7 bases of the junction unmatched. The length of the CDR3 is 16 residues. Written as DNA, the CDR3 is TGTGCCAGCAGTTCCGGGACAGGGGCGGGTTACAATGAGCAGTTCTTC. Encoded protein: CASSSGTGAGYNEQFF.

The V gene is TRBV7-2, the J gene TRBJ2-2; 10 nucleotides align to TRBD2. With V trimmed by 1 base and J by 6 bases, 5 bases remained unmatched. The germline V gene has CDR1 SGHTA and CDR2 FQGNSA. The CDR3 spans 16 residues. CDR3 sequence: CASSLVSSGRAGELFF. The DNA of the CDR3 is TGTGCCAGCAGCTTAGTTTCTAGCGGGAGAGCCGGGGAGCTGTTTTTT.

J is TRBJ2-3 and V is TRBV5-1, with D perhaps TRBD1 (5 bases). Germline lookup yields CDR1 SGHRS and CDR2 YFSETQ. Trimming pared 1 base from V and 2 bases from J, leaving 8 bases between. The CDR3 runs to 14 residues. In DNA, the CDR3 is TGCGCCAGCAGCTTGATTGGGGCCACAGATACGCAGTATTTT. Translating gives CASSLIGATDTQYF.

CDR3 loop: CASSVQGQETQYF. The CDR3 nucleotides read TGTGCCAGCAGCGTACAGGGGCAAGAGACCCAGTACTTC. The V call is TRBV6-1, the J call TRBJ2-5; 7 nucleotides align to TRBD1. The CDR3 loop spans 13 amino acids. The ends lost 6 bases at V and 2 bases at J; junction bases unmatched: 3. Germline V lookup: CDR1 MNHNS, CDR2 SASEGT.

This clone was observed a single time. V usage is TRBV6-5 and J usage is TRBJ1-2, with D hard to call. The germline CDR1 and CDR2 sequences are MNHEY and SVGAGI. Trimming removed 0 bases from V and 5 bases from J, with 7 bases in between. The CDR3 has 13 residues. In DNA, the CDR3 is TGTGCCAGCAGTTACTCTAGGACTTATGGCTACACCTTC. Translation: CASSYSRTYGYTF.

This chain links TRBV19 with TRBJ1-2; 8 nucleotides match TRBD1. V shed 7 bases, J shed 3 bases, and the junction held 4 bases outside the gene matches. This CDR3 has 13 residues. Germline-derived CDR1 and CDR2 are LNHDA and SQIVND (reference sequence). The CDR3 spells CASNLQGDYGYTF. The CDR3 DNA reads as TGTGCCAGTAACCTACAGGGGGACTATGGCTACACCTTC.

The chain combines TRBV28 with TRBJ2-3; 12 bases are shared with TRBD2. V lost 5 bases, J lost 3 bases, and 3 bases stayed unmatched. CDR3 length: 15 amino acids. CDR1 and CDR2 (germline): MDHEN, SYDVKM. The CDR3 sequence is CASSHTSGRTDTQYF. The CDR3 bases are TGTGCCAGCAGTCATACTAGCGGGAGGACAGATACGCAGTATTTT.

This clone has only one observation. Here the CDR3 reads CASSGWGTTSNEQFF. The CDR3 DNA follows: TGTGCCAGTAGTGGGTGGGGGACAACTTCCAATGAGCAGTTCTTC. The gene calls are TRBV19 and TRBJ2-1, with D perhaps matching TRBD1 (6 bases). This CDR3 comprises 15 residues. The germline CDR1 and CDR2 sequences are LNHDA and SQIVND (reference sequence). Trimming took 5 bases from V and 6 from J, leaving 17 bases between them.

The J gene is TRBJ2-7, the V gene TRBV29-1; TRBD1 matches 12 bases. The junction had 8 bases not matched to a gene; V was cut back by 7 bases and J by 1 base. The germline gives CDR1 SQVTM, CDR2 ANQGSEA. The CDR3 is 15 residues long. CDR3: CSGSGTGGASYEQYF. The CDR3 DNA is TGCAGCGGATCCGGGACAGGGGGCGCGTCCTACGAGCAGTACTTC.

The chain combines TRBV5-1 with TRBJ1-1; D remains ambiguous. Germline CDR1 reads SGHRS; CDR2 reads YFSETQ. The V end was cut by 6 bases, the J end by 1 base, with 16 bases between. The CDR3 extends over 15 amino acids. The CDR3 is CASTPGLGSNTEAFF. CDR3 bases: TGCGCCAGCACTCCAGGTCTCGGTTCGAACACTGAAGCTTTCTTT.

This rearrangement joins TRBV27 to TRBJ2-5; 12 bases line up with TRBD1. CDR1 and CDR2 from the germline V gene are MNHEY and SMNVEV (reference sequence). V shed 6 bases and J 5 bases; nucleotides not matched to a gene: 13. The CDR3 totals 17 residues. This CDR3 is CASSHRPGQGARETQYF. As DNA, the CDR3 is TGTGCCAGCAGCCATAGACCGGGACAGGGGGCGCGTGAGACCCAGTACTTC.